This entry lists 27 T cell receptor beta chains sequenced from one sample in a study of cytomegalovirus exposure and HLA in healthy donors. Primers included in the PCR were 60 Vbeta and 13 Jbeta primers. Assay: immunoSEQ multiplex PCR; the TCRdb copy retains only in-frame clones and omits some. The data show roughly 200,000 clones, 79% seen once. The sample was PBMCs. The source of these receptors is a woman aged 25 to 39 in good health and CMV-seropositive.

This chain connects TRBV11-2 to TRBJ2-5; 11 nucleotides align to TRBD2. The germline CDR1 and CDR2 sequences are SGHAT and FQNNGV. With 6 bases clipped from V and 4 bases from J, the junction kept 7 bases outside the gene matches. This CDR3 region has 15 residues. DNA of the CDR3: TGTGCCAGCAGGGGGATGACTAGCGGGGTAGAGACCCAGTACTTC. It encodes CASRGMTSGVETQYF.

J is TRBJ1-1 and V is TRBV7-2, with 10 bases identical to TRBD1. After removal of 2 bases from V and 4 bases from J, the junction contained 7 bases not matched to a gene. The CDR3 loop spans 16 amino acids. The germline V gene encodes CDR1 SGHTA and CDR2 FQGNSA. DNA of the CDR3: TGTGCCAGCAGCTTACTAGGACAGGGGGTTGCCACTGAAGCTTTCTTT. Translating it yields CASSLLGQGVATEAFF.

The V call is TRBV5-1, the J call TRBJ1-2; D is possibly TRBD1 (6 bases). V was shortened by 1 base and J by 8 bases, with 15 bases between the two germline ends. Germline V gene lookup returns CDR1 SGHRS and CDR2 YFSETQ. This CDR3 spans 14 amino acids. The CDR3 DNA reads TGCGCCAGCAGCTTGTTAGGACAGATCAAGGGCTACACCTTC. Translated, it gives CASSLLGQIKGYTF.

Concerning this clone: The identical CDR3 is also encoded by other nucleotide sequences in the sample. The chain employs TRBV27 and TRBJ1-1; D remains unclear. Germline loops: CDR1 MNHEY, CDR2 SMNVEV (reference sequence). The CDR3 length is 13 residues. Trimming removed 2 bases at V and 1 base at J, with 5 bases between. The CDR3, as DNA: TGTGCCAGCAGTTTAATGCGGAACACTGAAGCTTTCTTT. Protein product: CASSLMRNTEAFF.

The CDR3 region has the DNA TGTGCCAGCAGCCCACAAGGACTAGCGGGAAGAATCACCGGGGAGCTGTTTTTT. The encoded protein is CASSPQGLAGRITGELFF. The V gene is TRBV5-4, the J gene TRBJ2-2; 12 nucleotides line up with TRBD2. Looked up from germline, CDR1 is SGHNT and CDR2 is YYREEE (reference sequence). The length of the CDR3 is 18 residues. Unmatched junction bases numbered 11, after V lost 4 bases and J lost 4 bases.

The chain uses TRBV5-5 and TRBJ2-7; 9 bases agree with TRBD1. The CDR3 length is 14 residues. The V segment lost 4 bases and the J segment 3 bases; nucleotides outside the gene matches: 5. Germline V gene sequence: CDR1 SGHKS, CDR2 YYEKEE (reference sequence). The CDR3 spells CASSPGTGSYEQYF. As DNA, the CDR3 is TGTGCCAGCAGCCCCGGGACAGGGAGCTACGAGCAGTACTTC.

The gene calls are TRBV5-4 and TRBJ2-7, with D possibly matching TRBD2 (6 bases). V dropped 0 bases and J dropped 5 bases, with 18 bases sitting between them. Germline V CDR1 and CDR2: SGHNT, YYREEE (reference sequence). The CDR3 is 16 residues long. This chain's CDR3 is CASSLDGTLPGDEQYF. The CDR3 DNA sequence: TGTGCCAGCAGCTTGGATGGGACTCTCCCCGGGGACGAGCAGTACTTC.

This clone was found once. This chain links TRBV20-1 with TRBJ2-1, with TRBD2 matching 8 bases. The ends lost 3 bases at V and 15 bases at J; junction bases unmatched: 4. This CDR3 is built from 10 residues. Germline assignment: CDR1 DFQATT and CDR2 SNEGSKA (reference sequence). The DNA of the CDR3 is TGCAGTGCTAGCGGCGGGGGGTCGTTCTTC. As protein: CSASGGGSFF.

The genes are TRBV5-1 and TRBJ2-7, with a weak D call TRBD2 (6 bases). Germline V gene data show CDR1 as SGHRS and CDR2 as YFSETQ. CDR3 size: 15 residues. V was pared by 7 bases and J by 2 bases, with 19 bases between. CDR3 loop: CASLGVRDWAYEQYF. The CDR3 nucleotides are TGCGCCAGCCTGGGGGTAAGGGACTGGGCCTACGAGCAGTACTTC. The full variable domain, completed using reference TRBV5-1 and TRBJ2-7, is KAGVTQTPRYLIKTRGQQVTLSCSPISGHRSVSWYQQTPGQGLQFLFEYFSETQRNKGNFPGRFSGRQFSNSRSEMNVSTLELGDSALYLCASLGVRDWAYEQYFGPGTRLTVT.

The J gene is TRBJ1-1, the V gene TRBV7-9; 7 bases are a match to TRBD1. The CDR3 is 16 amino acids. The V gene end was trimmed by 3 bases and the J gene end by 3 bases; junction bases not matched to a gene: 10. CDR1 is SEHNR, CDR2 FQNEAQ, per germline (reference sequence). CDR3 sequence: CASSFPGGRSDTEAFF. Here the CDR3 DNA reads TGTGCCAGCAGCTTTCCAGGGGGTAGGTCGGACACTGAAGCTTTCTTT.

This clone was counted a single time. The rearrangement links TRBV7-6 to TRBJ2-3; D may be TRBD2 (5 bases). In germline, CDR1 is SGHVS, CDR2 FNYEAQ. The germline V and J ends were trimmed by 2 bases and 8 bases, with 17 bases remaining between them. The CDR3 is 15 amino acids. The CDR3, as DNA: TGTGCCAGCAGCTTAAATTTGAGGGATGAAGCTACGCAGTATTTT. It translates to CASSLNLRDEATQYF.

CDR3 bases: TGTGCCAGCAGCTTATACGGGAGATTCGCCGAGCAGTACTTC. It encodes CASSLYGRFAEQYF. The chain is built from TRBV7-9 and TRBJ2-7, with a tentative D call TRBD2 (6 bases). V was pared by 2 bases and J by 6 bases, with 14 bases between. The CDR3 totals 14 residues. Germline CDR1 reads SEHNR; CDR2 reads FQNEAQ (reference sequence).

J is TRBJ1-1 and V is TRBV29-1; D gene uncertain. With 7 bases removed from V and 1 base from J, the gap between germline ends came to 16 bases. The CDR3 has 14 residues. Germline-derived CDR1 and CDR2 are SQVTM and ANQGSEA. Here the CDR3 reads CSGRGGGGNTEAFF. The CDR3, as DNA: TGCAGCGGGCGAGGTGGCGGAGGGAACACTGAAGCTTTCTTT. Using reference TRBV29-1 and TRBJ1-1 for the parts outside the CDR3, the full variable domain is SAVISQKPSRDICQRGTSLTIQCQVDSQVTMMFWYRQQPGQSLTLIATANQGSEATYESGFVIDKFPISRPNLTFSTLTVSNMSPEDSSIYLCSGRGGGGNTEAFFGQGTRLTVV.

This clone showed up just a few times. The V and J genes are TRBV27 and TRBJ2-3; the D gene is possibly TRBD2 (5 bases). The length of the CDR3 is 16 residues. Germline V gene sequence: CDR1 MNHEY, CDR2 SMNVEV (reference sequence). V lost 6 bases and J lost 2, with 18 bases in between. The CDR3 region is CASRKPTRYFTDTQYF. Written as DNA, the CDR3 is TGTGCCAGCAGAAAGCCCACTAGATACTTCACAGATACGCAGTATTTT.

This clone was picked up one time. V gene TRBV5-4 combines with J gene TRBJ2-7, with TRBD1 matching 7 bases. The CDR3 totals 16 residues. V lost 7 bases to trimming and J lost 1 base; unmatched junction nucleotides: 14. Germline V gene sequence: CDR1 SGHNT, CDR2 YYREEE (reference sequence). CDR3 sequence reads: CASAPSPGQTSYEQYF. CDR3 DNA: TGTGCCAGCGCCCCAAGCCCGGGACAGACTTCCTACGAGCAGTACTTC.

V gene TRBV11-2 combines with J gene TRBJ2-3; no firm D call. From germline, CDR1 is SGHAT and CDR2 FQNNGV. V lost 5 bases, J lost 3 bases, and 15 bases lay in between. There are 15 residues in the CDR3. CDR3: CASSRRGSLTDTQYF. CDR3 DNA sequence: TGTGCCAGCAGCCGGCGCGGTAGCCTGACAGATACGCAGTATTTT.

This chain joins TRBV6-6 and TRBJ2-4; TRBD1 aligns across 7 bases. This CDR3 has 16 residues. With 8 bases clipped from V and 3 bases from J, the junction kept 13 bases outside the gene matches. Looked up from germline, CDR1 is MNHNY and CDR2 is SVGAGI (reference sequence). The CDR3 spells CASLRAYQGDKNIQYF. The DNA for the CDR3 is TGTGCCAGCTTGAGGGCTTATCAGGGGGACAAAAACATTCAGTACTTC.

V usage is TRBV29-1 and J usage is TRBJ1-2; possibly TRBD1 for D (5 bases). The CDR3 contains 13 residues. CDR1 SQVTM and CDR2 ANQGSEA come from the germline V gene. V was cut by 7 bases and J by 1 base, with 13 bases left in between. DNA for the CDR3: TGCAGCGACCGACAGTCAGATAACTATGGCTACACCTTC. This codes for CSDRQSDNYGYTF.

This clone appeared a few times. The J gene is TRBJ2-3, the V gene TRBV6-1; 7 bases match TRBD1. V lost 2 bases, J lost 6 bases, and 8 bases stayed unmatched. CDR1 and CDR2 (germline): MNHNS, SASEGT. The CDR3 is made up of 15 amino acids. The CDR3 bases are TGTGCCAGCAGTGAAATACAGGGGATTGGTGATACGCAGTATTTT. It codes for CASSEIQGIGDTQYF.

This clone came up once. J is TRBJ1-1 and V is TRBV5-1, with 7 bases that match TRBD1. With V trimmed by 4 bases and J by 7 bases, 7 bases remained unmatched. The germline gives CDR1 SGHRS, CDR2 YFSETQ. CDR3 size: 13 residues. CDR3 nucleotides: TGCGCCAGCAGCCCCAGGGGGTCTAGTGAAGCTTTCTTT. This codes for CASSPRGSSEAFF.

The CDR3: CASSRLTGGLGTQYF. CDR3 in DNA: TGTGCCAGCAGCCGTCTGACTGGGGGCCTCGGGACCCAGTACTTC. The genes are TRBV11-2 and TRBJ2-5; possible D gene TRBD1, 6 bases. The V gene lost 5 bases and the J gene lost 7 bases, with 20 bases spanning the gap. This CDR3 has 15 amino acids. The germline gives CDR1 SGHAT, CDR2 FQNNGV.

The V and J genes are TRBV21-1 and TRBJ2-7; the D call in the table, TRBD2, was not verified against the DNA. TRBV21-1 is termed a pseudogene. The CDR3 covers 17 residues. This CDR3 is CASSKGLAGGPGYEQYF. In nucleotides, the CDR3 is TGTGCCAGCAGCAAAGGACTAGCGGGAGGGCCAGGCTACGAGCAGTACTTC.

The chain has TRBV5-1 and TRBJ1-3; D gene uncertain. Looked up from germline, CDR1 is SGHRS and CDR2 is YFSETQ. The CDR3 spans 16 residues. V dropped 0 bases and J dropped 0 bases, with 10 bases sitting between them. The CDR3 loop reads CASSLGGRSSGNTIYF. CDR3 in DNA: TGCGCCAGCAGCTTGGGTGGCCGGAGCTCTGGAAACACCATATATTTT.

On this clone: The junction does not match germline at one end; this may be a read error. The chain is built from TRBV19 and TRBJ2-2; TRBD2 agrees at 11 bases. The CDR3 length is 15 residues. Germline CDR1 is LNHDA and CDR2 is SQIVND (reference sequence). Here the CDR3 reads CASSIAGGLAGELFF. The CDR3 DNA reads TGTGCCAGTAGCATAGCGGGGGGGCTTGCCGGGGAGCTGTTTTTT. The entire variable domain, with the rest obtained from reference TRBV19 and TRBJ2-2, is as follows: DGGITQSPKYLFRKEGQNVTLSCEQNLNHDAMYWYRQDPGQGLRLIYYSQIVNDFQKGDIAEGYSVSREKKESFPLTVTSAQKNPTAFYLCASSIAGGLAGELFFGEGSRLTVL.

V gene TRBV29-1 combines with J gene TRBJ2-2; D not certain. Per the germline V gene, CDR1 is SQVTM and CDR2 is ANQGSEA. V gave up 4 bases and J gave up 5 bases, with 11 bases separating them. This CDR3 comprises 13 residues. CDR3 sequence reads: CSVVRQQTGELFF. Here the CDR3 DNA reads TGCAGCGTTGTGAGGCAGCAAACCGGGGAGCTGTTTTTT.

This sequence joins TRBV21-1 and TRBJ1-4; the DNA was not used to check the table's D call, TRBD1. TRBV21-1 is a pseudogene segment. The CDR3 has 16 amino acids. The DNA for the CDR3 is TGTGCCAGCAGCAAACCGATGGACAAAGGGTGTGAAAAACTGTTTTTT. It yields the protein CASSKPMDKGCEKLFF.

This chain uses TRBV4-1 with TRBJ2-5; D unresolved. This CDR3 is 14 amino acids long. V was cut by 4 bases and J by 5 bases, with 14 bases left in between. The germline gives CDR1 MGHRA, CDR2 YSYEKL. CDR3: CASSPATALETQYF. In DNA, the CDR3 is TGCGCCAGCAGCCCGGCAACAGCCCTGGAGACCCAGTACTTC.